The T cell receptor beta chain under discussion was sequenced for a study of brain T cells in children with intractable seizures. Regarding time point: blood from clinic visit 5 months post-surgery; TSC patient then seizure free. The data were produced by immunoSEQ multiplex PCR, yet TCRdb's version contains in-frame clones alone and is incomplete. Here the sample spans 300,000 to 400,000 clones, about 93% being singletons. From germline, CDR1 is SEHNR and CDR2 FQNEAQ (reference sequence). Trimming cost V 0 bases and J 0 bases, with 3 bases left between them. The CDR3 length is 13 residues. Specimen: peripheral blood, collected less than 6 months after surgery. The TCR comes from a boy younger than two with tuberous sclerosis and intractable seizures. The chain is built from TRBV7-9 and TRBJ2-7, with D hard to call. For the CDR3, the DNA is TGTGCCAGCAGCTTAGCCGACTCCTACGAGCAGTACTTC. Its protein is CASSLADSYEQYF.